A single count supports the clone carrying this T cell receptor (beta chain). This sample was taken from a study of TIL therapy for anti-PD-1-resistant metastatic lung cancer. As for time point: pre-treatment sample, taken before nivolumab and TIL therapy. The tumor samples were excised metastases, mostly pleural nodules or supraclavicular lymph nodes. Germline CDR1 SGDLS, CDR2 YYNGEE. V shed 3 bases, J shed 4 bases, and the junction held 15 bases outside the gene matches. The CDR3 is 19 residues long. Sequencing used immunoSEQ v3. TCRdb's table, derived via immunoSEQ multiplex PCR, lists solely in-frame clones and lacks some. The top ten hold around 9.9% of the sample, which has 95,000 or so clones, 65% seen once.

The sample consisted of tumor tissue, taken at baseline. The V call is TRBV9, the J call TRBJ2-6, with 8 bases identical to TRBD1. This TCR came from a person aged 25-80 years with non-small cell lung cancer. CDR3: CASSDWTGKEVVGANVLTF. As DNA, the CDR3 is TGTGCCAGCAGCGACTGGACAGGGAAAGAAGTGGTCGGGGCCAACGTCCTGACTTTC. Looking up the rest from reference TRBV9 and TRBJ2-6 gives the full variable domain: DSGVTQTPKHLITATGQRVTLRCSPRSGDLSVYWYQQSLDQGLQFLIQYYNGEERAKGNILERFSAQQFPDLHSELNLSSLELGDSALYFCASSDWTGKEVVGANVLTFGAGSRLTVL.